This entry concerns a single T cell receptor (beta chain). In the source study's methods: Reference gene primer amplification gave nucleated cell count estimates. Assay used: immunoSEQ multiplex PCR; TCRdb lists only in-frame clones, some missing. The DNA was the basis for D and trimming; V, J and clone size are from that table. The table has hundreds of thousands of clones, about nine tenths seen once. V dropped 8 bases and J dropped 4 bases, with 15 bases sitting between them. Looked up from germline, CDR1 is MNHEY and CDR2 is SVGAGI. This CDR3 is built from 13 residues. The data belong to a study of blood T cell repertoires in COVID-19. Cohorts were assigned according to the clinical history that participants reported.

The clonotype comes from a woman in her twenties or thirties with acute COVID-19. Sequenced sample: PBMCs or T cells enriched from blood (not recorded which). This chain links TRBV6-5 with TRBJ2-7, with no clear D. The CDR3 protein is CASASLKLYEQYF. As DNA, the CDR3 is TGTGCCAGCGCCTCATTAAAACTTTACGAGCAGTACTTC.